The present entry profiles one T cell receptor (beta chain) with its context. What it binds is not known. The sample is drawn from a study of OX40 agonist ivuxolimab in advanced cancers. Study-level points and caveats: In general, CD8+ T cells held more expanded clones than CD4+ did, on average.

This CDR3 contains 14 residues. Germline V gene lookup returns CDR1 SQVTM and CDR2 ANQGSEA. TCRdb's table, derived via immunoSEQ multiplex PCR, lists solely in-frame clones and lacks some. The sample has about 20,000 clones; 80% to 95% are singletons. This chain joins TRBV29-1 and TRBJ1-5; possibly TRBD1 for D (6 bases). The source of this sequence is an adult with an advanced solid tumor such as melanoma, head and neck, liver or kidney cancer. The material sequenced was CD4+ or CD8+ T cells sorted from blood, taken in a trial of the OX40 agonist ivuxolimab. CDR3 region: CTPGGQGPNQPQHF. In DNA form, the CDR3 reads TGCACACCCGGGGGGCAGGGTCCAAATCAGCCCCAGCATTTT.